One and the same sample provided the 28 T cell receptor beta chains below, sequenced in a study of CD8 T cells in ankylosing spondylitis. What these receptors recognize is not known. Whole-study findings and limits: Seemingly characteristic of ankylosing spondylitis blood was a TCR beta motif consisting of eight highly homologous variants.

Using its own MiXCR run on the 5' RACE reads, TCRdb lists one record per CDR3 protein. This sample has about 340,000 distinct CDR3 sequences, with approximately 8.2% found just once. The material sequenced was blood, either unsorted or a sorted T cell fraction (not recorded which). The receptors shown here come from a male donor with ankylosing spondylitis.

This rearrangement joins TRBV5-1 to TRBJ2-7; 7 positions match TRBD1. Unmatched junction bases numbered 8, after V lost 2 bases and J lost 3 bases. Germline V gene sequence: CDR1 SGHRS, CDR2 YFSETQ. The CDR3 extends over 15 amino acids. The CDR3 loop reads CASSLTGTAFYEQYF. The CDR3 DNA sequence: TGCGCCAGCAGCTTAACCGGGACAGCCTTCTACGAGCAGTACTTC.

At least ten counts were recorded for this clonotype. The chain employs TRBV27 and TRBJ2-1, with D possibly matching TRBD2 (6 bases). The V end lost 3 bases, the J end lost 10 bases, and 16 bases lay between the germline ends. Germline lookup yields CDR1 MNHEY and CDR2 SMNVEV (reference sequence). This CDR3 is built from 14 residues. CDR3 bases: TGTGCCAGCAGTTTTAGTGGGACTCCTTCGGAGCAGTTCTTC. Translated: CASSFSGTPSEQFF.

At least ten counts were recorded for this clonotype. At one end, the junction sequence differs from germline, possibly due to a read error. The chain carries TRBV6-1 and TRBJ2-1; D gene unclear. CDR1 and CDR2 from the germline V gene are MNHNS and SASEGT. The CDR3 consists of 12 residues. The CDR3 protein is CASSEPGYLPLF. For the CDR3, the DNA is TGTGCCAGCAGTGAACCGGGCTACCTCCCACTCTTC.

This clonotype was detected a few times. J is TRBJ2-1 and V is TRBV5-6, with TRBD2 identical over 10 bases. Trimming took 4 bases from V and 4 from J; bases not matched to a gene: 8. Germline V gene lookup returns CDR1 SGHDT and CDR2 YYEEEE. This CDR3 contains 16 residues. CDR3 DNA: TGTGCCAGCAGCGCAGAACGGACTAGCGGATACAATGAGCAGTTCTTC. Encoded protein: CASSAERTSGYNEQFF. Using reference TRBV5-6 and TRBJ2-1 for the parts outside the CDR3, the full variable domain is DAGVTQSPTHLIKTRGQQVTLRCSPKSGHDTVSWYQQALGQGPQFIFQYYEEEERQRGNFPDRFSGHQFPNYSSELNVNALLLGDSALYLCASSAERTSGYNEQFFGPGTRLTVL.

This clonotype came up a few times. CDR3 amino acids: CASSVGGQGAAGYTF. The CDR3 DNA reads as TGTGCCAGCAGCGTAGGGGGACAGGGGGCCGCTGGCTACACCTTC. The chain is built from TRBV9 and TRBJ1-2, with 12 nucleotides matching TRBD1. The CDR3 totals 15 residues. The germline gives CDR1 SGDLS, CDR2 YYNGEE. The trim removed 0 bases at V and 7 bases at J, leaving 4 bases unmatched.

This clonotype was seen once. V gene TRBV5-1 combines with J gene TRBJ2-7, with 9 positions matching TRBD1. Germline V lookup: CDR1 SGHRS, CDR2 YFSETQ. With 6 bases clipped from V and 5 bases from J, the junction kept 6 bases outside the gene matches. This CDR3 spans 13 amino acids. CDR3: CASTTGGGDEQYF. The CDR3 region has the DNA TGCGCCAGCACAACAGGGGGCGGCGACGAGCAGTACTTC.

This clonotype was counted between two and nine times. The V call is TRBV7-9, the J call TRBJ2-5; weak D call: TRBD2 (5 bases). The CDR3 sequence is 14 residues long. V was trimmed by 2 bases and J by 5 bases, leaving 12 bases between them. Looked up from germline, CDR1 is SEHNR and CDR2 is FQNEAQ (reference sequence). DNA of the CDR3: TGTGCCAGCAGCTTATCCCGGGGTGGCGAGACCCAGTACTTC. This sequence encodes CASSLSRGGETQYF.

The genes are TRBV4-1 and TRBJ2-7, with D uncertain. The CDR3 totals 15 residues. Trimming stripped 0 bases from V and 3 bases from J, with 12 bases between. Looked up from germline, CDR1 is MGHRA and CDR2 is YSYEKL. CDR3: CASSQDLGLYYEQYF. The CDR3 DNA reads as TGCGCCAGCAGCCAAGATTTAGGGCTATACTACGAGCAGTACTTC.

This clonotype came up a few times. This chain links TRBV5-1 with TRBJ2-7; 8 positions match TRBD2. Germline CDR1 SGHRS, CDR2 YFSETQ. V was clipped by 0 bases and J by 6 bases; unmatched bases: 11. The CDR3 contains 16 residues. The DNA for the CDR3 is TGCGCCAGCAGCTTGGGGTACCCAGCGGGAGTCTTCGAGCAGTACTTC. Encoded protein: CASSLGYPAGVFEQYF.

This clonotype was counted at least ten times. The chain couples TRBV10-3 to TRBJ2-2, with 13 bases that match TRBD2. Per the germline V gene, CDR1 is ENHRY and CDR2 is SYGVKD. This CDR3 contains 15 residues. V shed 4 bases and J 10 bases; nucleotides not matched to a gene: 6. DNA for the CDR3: TGTGCCATCAGTGGGACTAGCGGGAGCCAGGAGGAGCTGTTTTTT. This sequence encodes CAISGTSGSQEELFF.

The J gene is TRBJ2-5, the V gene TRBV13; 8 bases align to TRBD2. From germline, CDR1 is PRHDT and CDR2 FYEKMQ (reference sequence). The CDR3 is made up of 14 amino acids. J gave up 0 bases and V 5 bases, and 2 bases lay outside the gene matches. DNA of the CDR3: TGTGCCAGCAGCACCGGGAGGGACCAAGAGACCCAGTACTTC. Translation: CASSTGRDQETQYF.

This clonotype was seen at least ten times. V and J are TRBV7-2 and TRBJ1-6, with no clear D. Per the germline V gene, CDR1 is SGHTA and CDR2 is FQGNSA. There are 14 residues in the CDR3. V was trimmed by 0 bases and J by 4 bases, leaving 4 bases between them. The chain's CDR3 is CASSLAGYNSPLHF. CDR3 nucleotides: TGTGCCAGCAGCTTAGCAGGATATAATTCACCCCTCCACTTT.

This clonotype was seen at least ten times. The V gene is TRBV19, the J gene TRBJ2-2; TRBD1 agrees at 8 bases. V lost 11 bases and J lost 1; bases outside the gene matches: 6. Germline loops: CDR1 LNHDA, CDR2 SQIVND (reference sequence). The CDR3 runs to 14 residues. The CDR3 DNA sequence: TGTGCCGCTAGGGACAGGAGGAACACCGGGGAGCTGTTTTTT. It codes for CAARDRRNTGELFF. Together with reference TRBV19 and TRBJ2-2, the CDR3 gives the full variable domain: DGGITQSPKYLFRKEGQNVTLSCEQNLNHDAMYWYRQDPGQGLRLIYYSQIVNDFQKGDIAEGYSVSREKKESFPLTVTSAQKNPTAFYLCAARDRRNTGELFFGEGSRLTVL.

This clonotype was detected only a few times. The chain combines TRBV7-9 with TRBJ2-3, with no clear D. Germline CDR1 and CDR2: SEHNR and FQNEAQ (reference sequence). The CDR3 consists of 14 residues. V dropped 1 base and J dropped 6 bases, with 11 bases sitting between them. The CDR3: CASSLDDTGDTQYF. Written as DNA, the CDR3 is TGTGCCAGCAGCTTAGATGATACTGGGGATACGCAGTATTTT.

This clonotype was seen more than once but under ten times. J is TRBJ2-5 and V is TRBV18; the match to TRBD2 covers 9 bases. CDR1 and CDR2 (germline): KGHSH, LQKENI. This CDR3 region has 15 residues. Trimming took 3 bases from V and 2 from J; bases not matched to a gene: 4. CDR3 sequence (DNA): TGTGCCAGCTCACCGAGGACTAGCGATCAAGAGACCCAGTACTTC. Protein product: CASSPRTSDQETQYF.

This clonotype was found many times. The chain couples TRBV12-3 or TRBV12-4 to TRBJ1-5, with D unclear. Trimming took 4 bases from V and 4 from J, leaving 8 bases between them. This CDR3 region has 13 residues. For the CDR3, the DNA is TGTGCCAGCAGTTCCTTAACGAATCAGCCCCAGCATTTT. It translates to CASSSLTNQPQHF.

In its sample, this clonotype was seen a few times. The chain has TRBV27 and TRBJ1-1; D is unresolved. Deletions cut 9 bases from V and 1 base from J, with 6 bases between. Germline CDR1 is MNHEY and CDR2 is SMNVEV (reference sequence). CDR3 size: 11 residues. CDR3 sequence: CASQKNTEAFF. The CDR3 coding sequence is TGTGCCAGTCAGAAGAACACTGAAGCTTTCTTT.

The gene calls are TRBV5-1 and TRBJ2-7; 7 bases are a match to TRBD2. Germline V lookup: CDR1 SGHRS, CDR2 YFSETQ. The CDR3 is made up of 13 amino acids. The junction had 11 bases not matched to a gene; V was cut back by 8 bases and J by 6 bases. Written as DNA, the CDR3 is TGCGCCAGTTCTCGGGAGGTGGCGGGCGAGCAGTACTTC. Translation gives CASSREVAGEQYF.

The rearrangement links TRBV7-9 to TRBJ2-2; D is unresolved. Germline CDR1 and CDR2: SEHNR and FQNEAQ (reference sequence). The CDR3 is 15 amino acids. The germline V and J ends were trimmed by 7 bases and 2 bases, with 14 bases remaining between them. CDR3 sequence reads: CASNSGLRNTGELFF. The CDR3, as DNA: TGTGCCAGCAACTCCGGGCTCCGAAACACCGGGGAGCTGTTTTTT. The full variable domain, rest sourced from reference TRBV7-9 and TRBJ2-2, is DTGVSQNPRHKITKRGQNVTFRCDPISEHNRLYWYRQTLGQGPEFLTYFQNEAQLEKSRLLSDRFSAERPKGSFSTLEIQRTEQGDSAMYLCASNSGLRNTGELFFGEGSRLTVL.

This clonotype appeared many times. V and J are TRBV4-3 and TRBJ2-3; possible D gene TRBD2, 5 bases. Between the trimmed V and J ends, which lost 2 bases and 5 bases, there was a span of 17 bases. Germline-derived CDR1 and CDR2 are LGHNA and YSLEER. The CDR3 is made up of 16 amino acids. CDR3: CASSQNPGKAGDTQYF. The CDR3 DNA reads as TGCGCCAGCAGCCAAAATCCAGGCAAGGCGGGAGATACGCAGTATTTT.

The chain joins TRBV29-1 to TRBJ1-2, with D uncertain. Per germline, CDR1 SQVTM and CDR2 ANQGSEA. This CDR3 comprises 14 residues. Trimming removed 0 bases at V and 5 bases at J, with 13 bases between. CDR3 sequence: CSVEDTREGYGYTF. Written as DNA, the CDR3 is TGCAGCGTTGAAGATACGAGGGAAGGTTATGGCTACACCTTC. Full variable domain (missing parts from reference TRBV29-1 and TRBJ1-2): SAVISQKPSRDICQRGTSLTIQCQVDSQVTMMFWYRQQPGQSLTLIATANQGSEATYESGFVIDKFPISRPNLTFSTLTVSNMSPEDSSIYLCSVEDTREGYGYTFGSGTRLTVV.

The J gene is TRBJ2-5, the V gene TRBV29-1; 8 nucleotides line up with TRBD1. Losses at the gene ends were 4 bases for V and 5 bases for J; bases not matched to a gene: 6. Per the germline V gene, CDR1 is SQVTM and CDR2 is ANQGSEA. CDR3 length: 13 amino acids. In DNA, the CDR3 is TGCAGCGTTGTAGGACAGGGCCACGAGACCCAGTACTTC. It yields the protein CSVVGQGHETQYF. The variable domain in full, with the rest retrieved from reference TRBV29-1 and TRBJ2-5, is SAVISQKPSRDICQRGTSLTIQCQVDSQVTMMFWYRQQPGQSLTLIATANQGSEATYESGFVIDKFPISRPNLTFSTLTVSNMSPEDSSIYLCSVVGQGHETQYFGPGTRLLVL.

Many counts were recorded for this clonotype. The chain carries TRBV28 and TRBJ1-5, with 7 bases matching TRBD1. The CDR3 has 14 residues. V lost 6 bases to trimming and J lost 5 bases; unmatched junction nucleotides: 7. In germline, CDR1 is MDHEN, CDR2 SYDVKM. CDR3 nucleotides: TGTGCCAGCAGCCGGACAGGTGACGATCAGCCCCAGCATTTT. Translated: CASSRTGDDQPQHF.

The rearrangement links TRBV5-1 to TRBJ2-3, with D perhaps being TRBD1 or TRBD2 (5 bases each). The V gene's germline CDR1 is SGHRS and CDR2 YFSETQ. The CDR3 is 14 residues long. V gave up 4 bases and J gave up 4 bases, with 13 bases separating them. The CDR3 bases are TGCGCCAGCAGCATGCCGGGACGACCAGATACGCAGTATTTT. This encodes CASSMPGRPDTQYF.

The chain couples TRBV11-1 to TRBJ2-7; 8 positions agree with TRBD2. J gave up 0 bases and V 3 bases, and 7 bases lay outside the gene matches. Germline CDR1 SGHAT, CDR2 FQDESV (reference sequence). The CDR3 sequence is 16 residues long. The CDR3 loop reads CASSFFTSGGSYEQYF. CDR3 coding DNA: TGTGCCAGCAGCTTTTTTACCAGCGGGGGCTCCTACGAGCAGTACTTC.

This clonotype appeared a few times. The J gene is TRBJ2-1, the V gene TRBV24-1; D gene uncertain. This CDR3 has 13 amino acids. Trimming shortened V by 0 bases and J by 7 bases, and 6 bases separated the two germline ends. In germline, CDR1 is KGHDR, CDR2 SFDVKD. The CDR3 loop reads CATSDLGSNEQFF. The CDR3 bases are TGTGCCACCAGTGATTTGGGAAGTAATGAGCAGTTCTTC.

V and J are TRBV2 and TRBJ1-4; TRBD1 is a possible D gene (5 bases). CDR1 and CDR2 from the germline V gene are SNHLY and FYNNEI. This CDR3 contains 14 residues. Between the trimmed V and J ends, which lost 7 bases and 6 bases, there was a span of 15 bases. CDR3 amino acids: CASTGHEGDEKLFF. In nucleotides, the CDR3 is TGTGCCAGCACCGGACACGAGGGAGATGAAAAACTGTTTTTT. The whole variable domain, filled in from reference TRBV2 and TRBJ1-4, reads EPEVTQTPSHQVTQMGQEVILRCVPISNHLYFYWYRQILGQKVEFLVSFYNNEISEKSEIFDDQFSVERPDGSNFTLKIRSTKLEDSAMYFCASTGHEGDEKLFFGSGTQLSVL.

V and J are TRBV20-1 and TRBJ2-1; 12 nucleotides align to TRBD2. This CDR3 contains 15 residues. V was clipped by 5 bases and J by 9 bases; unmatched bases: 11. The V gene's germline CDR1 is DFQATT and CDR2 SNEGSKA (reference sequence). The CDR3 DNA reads TGCAGTGCTTTCCCCCTAGCGGGAGGGCCTAGTGAGCAGTTCTTC. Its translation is CSAFPLAGGPSEQFF.